A selection of T cell receptor beta chains follows, all from one sample in a study of molecular identifiers for immune sequencing clone quantification. A single record per CDR3 protein comes from TCRdb applying MiXCR to the PCR reads. The repertoire holds around 320,000 distinct CDR3 sequences, 24% seen once, with 0.65% to 0.95% in the top ten. Sequences were obtained from naive CD8+ T cells from blood, with Jurkat cell RNA spiked in. The receptors come from a human donor in good health. Some libraries in this study had Jurkat cell RNA spiked in. Each CDR3 is given with its conserved first and last residue. A D gene is named only where the DNA matches it firmly. Clone size, where shown, is once, few, many, or a class for clones that have expanded.

>-|-|TRBJ2-1|TRBV6-5|16
TGTGCCAGCAGTTCGGACACCCTAATTCGGGGGAATGAGCAGTTCTTC
CASSSDTLIRGNEQFF
>-|-|TRBJ2-7|TRBV28|16
TGTGCCAGCAGTTTTTCCCCGACAGGAAGCTCCTACGAGCAGTACTTC
CASSFSPTGSSYEQYF
>-|-|TRBJ2-5|TRBV6-2/TRBV6-3|18
TGTGCCAGCAGCCCCTTCCCATCGACCGGGAACCCCCAAGAGACCCAGTACTTC
CASSPFPSTGNPQETQYF
>TRBD1|-|TRBJ2-1|TRBV7-9|15
TGTGCCAGCATCCGTCCTCCGACAGGGATCAATGAGCAGTTCTTC
CASIRPPTGINEQFF
>-|few|TRBJ2-7|TRBV12-3/TRBV12-4|14
TGTGCCAGCACCCTGGGGAGTCCCAGCTACGAGCAGTACTTC
CASTLGSPSYEQYF
>TRBD2|many|TRBJ2-1|TRBV7-8|17
TGTGCCAGCGAAGGACTAGCGGGGATGAGCTCCTACAATGAGCAGTTCTTC
CASEGLAGMSSYNEQFF
>TRBD1|-|TRBJ2-7|TRBV5-3|14
TGTGCCGGCAGCTACGGGACAGGGACCTACGAGCAGTACTTC
CAGSYGTGTYEQYF
>TRBD2|-|TRBJ2-1|TRBV12-3/TRBV12-4|16
TGTGCCAGCAGTTTAGTAGCGGGGGACCCCATTGGTGAGCAGTTCTTC
CASSLVAGDPIGEQFF
>-|few|TRBJ2-7|TRBV19|14
TGTGCCAGTAGCCCGCGCCAACACAGCTACGAGCAGTACTTC
CASSPRQHSYEQYF
>TRBD1|few|TRBJ2-7|TRBV27|14
TGTGCCAGCAGTTCGACAGGGTCAATCCACGAGCAGTACTTC
CASSSTGSIHEQYF
>TRBD1|many|TRBJ2-1|TRBV7-2|16
TGTGCCAGCAGCTCTAGGGACAGGGATTCTGACAATGAGCAGTTCTTC
CASSSRDRDSDNEQFF
>TRBD2|-|TRBJ2-7|TRBV7-9|15
TGTGCCAGCAGCCCTAGGACTAGCGGAACCTACGAGCAGTACTTC
CASSPRTSGTYEQYF
>-|many|TRBJ2-2|TRBV12-3/TRBV12-4|13
TGTGCCAGCAGCGACAGGAACACCGGGGAGCTGTTTTTT
CASSDRNTGELFF
>-|few|TRBJ1-5|TRBV27|14
TGTGCCAGCAGTTTTGGCCCCATAAATCAGCCCCAGCATTTT
CASSFGPINQPQHF
>-|-|TRBJ2-7|TRBV5-6|13
TGTGTCAGCAGCTTGTACAGGGCCTACGAGCAGTACTTC
CVSSLYRAYEQYF
>-|-|TRBJ2-3|TRBV4-2|15
TGTGCCAGCAGCCAAGCGGAGGCCGAGACAGATACGCAGTATTTT
CASSQAEAETDTQYF
>-|many|TRBJ1-2|TRBV14|14
TGTGCCAGCAGCCAAGAGACAGCTGGCTATGGCTACACCTTC
CASSQETAGYGYTF
>-|many|TRBJ2-7|TRBV7-6|14
TGTGCCAGCAGCTCACGGGACACCTCCTACGAGCAGTACTTC
CASSSRDTSYEQYF
>-|many|TRBJ1-2|TRBV27|15
TGTGCCAGCAGTTTAGGACACCCAGATTATTATGGCTACACCTTC
CASSLGHPDYYGYTF
>-|few|TRBJ2-3|TRBV9|14
TGTGCCAGCAGCGTAGATACAGGCGCAGATACGCAGTATTTT
CASSVDTGADTQYF
>TRBD2|many|TRBJ2-7|TRBV29-1|13
TGCAGCGTTACTAGCGGGATAACCTACGAGCAGTACTTC
CSVTSGITYEQYF
>-|many|TRBJ2-7|TRBV5-1|12
TGCGCCAGCAGCTTTAACATGGACGAGCAGTACTTC
CASSFNMDEQYF
>-|-|TRBJ2-4|TRBV6-1|16
TGTGCCGGCAGTGGCTCACAAGGTGTGGCCAAAAACATTCAGTACTTC
CAGSGSQGVAKNIQYF
>TRBD1|many|TRBJ2-7|TRBV5-5|13
TGTGCCAGCAGCTGGCAGGGGGCTGACGAGCAGTACTTC
CASSWQGADEQYF
>-|-|TRBJ2-2|TRBV7-8|17
TGTGCCAGCAGCCACACCGGCGAGGGGGGCTGGACCGGGGAGCTGTTTTTT
CASSHTGEGGWTGELFF
>-|-|TRBJ2-3|TRBV19|16
TGTGCCAGTAGTCAAGGAGGACAGCCCTACACAGATACGCAGTATTTT
CASSQGGQPYTDTQYF
>-|-|TRBJ1-5|TRBV27|18
TGTGCCAGCAGCCACACGGACGTAATCCGAGTTGGAGATCAGCCCCAGCATTTT
CASSHTDVIRVGDQPQHF
>TRBD1|-|TRBJ2-6|TRBV11-2|17
TGTGCCAGCAGCGGCTGGACAGGGGACTCTGGGGCCAACGTCCTGACTTTC
CASSGWTGDSGANVLTF
>-|few|TRBJ2-7|TRBV30|14
TGTGCCTGGAGCGCCGCCGGGCTTATTTACGAGCAGTACTTC
CAWSAAGLIYEQYF
>-|-|TRBJ2-1|TRBV30|13
TGTGCCTGGATCCCCGGGGGCTACAATGAGCAGTTCTTC
CAWIPGGYNEQFF
>-|many|TRBJ1-1|TRBV7-9|14
TGTGCCAGCAGCTTTTCCTCGTCCCCCACTGAAGCTTTCTTT
CASSFSSSPTEAFF
>-|-|TRBJ2-1|TRBV24-1|13
TGTGCCACCAGTGATCGTGGGTCCCATGAGCAGTTCTTC
CATSDRGSHEQFF
>TRBD1|many|TRBJ1-2|TRBV5-1|14
TGCGCCAGCAGCCCGGGACAGGGGCGCGATGGCTACACCTTC
CASSPGQGRDGYTF
>-|many|TRBJ1-1|TRBV7-6|16
TGTGCCAGCAGCCTCAACCTAGGGGCTTCGAACACTGAAGCTTTCTTT
CASSLNLGASNTEAFF
>-|few|TRBJ2-7|TRBV7-9|13
TGTGCCAGCAGCCGGGACGCAGCCTACGAGCAGTACTTC
CASSRDAAYEQYF
>-|-|TRBJ1-1|TRBV6-1|14
TGTGCCAACACCCCGAGTGGGGCTGGGACTGAAGCTTTCTTT
CANTPSGAGTEAFF
>-|-|TRBJ1-5|TRBV28|15
TGTGCCAGCAGTTCCCGAGGACAAGTCAATCAGCCCCAGCATTTT
CASSSRGQVNQPQHF
>-|few|TRBJ1-2|TRBV5-5|15
TGTGCCAGCAGCCTCCAGGCAGGGGATAACTATGGCTACACCTTC
CASSLQAGDNYGYTF
>TRBD2|few|TRBJ2-5|TRBV20-1|15
TGCAGTGCGACCGCGAGCGGGAGGGCCGGGGCGACCCAGTACTTC
CSATASGRAGATQYF
>-|many|TRBJ2-2|TRBV7-9|14
TGTGCCAGCAGCTTAGCAGCATCGGCAGGGGAGCTGTTTTTT
CASSLAASAGELFF
>-|many|TRBJ2-2|TRBV27|12
TGTGCCAGCAGTTTATGGTCCGGGGAGCTGTTTTTT
CASSLWSGELFF
>-|-|TRBJ2-7|TRBV28|19
TGTGCCAGCAGTGCCCCCGCGGAATTAACTCAGGGGTTCTCCTACGAGCAGTACTTC
CASSAPAELTQGFSYEQYF
>-|few|TRBJ1-4|TRBV12-3/TRBV12-4|16
TGTGCCAGCAGGCCTCCTCAGGGGAATTTTAATGAAAAACTGTTTTTT
CASRPPQGNFNEKLFF
>-|few|TRBJ2-2|TRBV6-2/TRBV6-3|14
TGTGCCAGCAGTTCCTACCCCGGGGCCGGGGAGCTGTTTTTT
CASSSYPGAGELFF
>TRBD1|many|TRBJ2-2|TRBV24-1|17
TGTGCCACCAGTGAAACAAGGACAGGGGCAAACACCGGGGAGCTGTTTTTT
CATSETRTGANTGELFF
>-|few|TRBJ2-3|TRBV12-3/TRBV12-4|20
TGTGCCAGCAGACCTAGCCATCGACAGAGGGATGGTCTGAGCACAGATACGCAGTATTTT
CASRPSHRQRDGLSTDTQYF
>TRBD1|many|TRBJ1-1|TRBV29-1|13
TGCAGCTTTGACAGGGACCTGAACACTGAAGCTTTCTTT
CSFDRDLNTEAFF
>-|many|TRBJ1-1|TRBV27|11
TGTGCCACCTCAGGAGGCACTGAAGCTTTCTTT
CATSGGTEAFF